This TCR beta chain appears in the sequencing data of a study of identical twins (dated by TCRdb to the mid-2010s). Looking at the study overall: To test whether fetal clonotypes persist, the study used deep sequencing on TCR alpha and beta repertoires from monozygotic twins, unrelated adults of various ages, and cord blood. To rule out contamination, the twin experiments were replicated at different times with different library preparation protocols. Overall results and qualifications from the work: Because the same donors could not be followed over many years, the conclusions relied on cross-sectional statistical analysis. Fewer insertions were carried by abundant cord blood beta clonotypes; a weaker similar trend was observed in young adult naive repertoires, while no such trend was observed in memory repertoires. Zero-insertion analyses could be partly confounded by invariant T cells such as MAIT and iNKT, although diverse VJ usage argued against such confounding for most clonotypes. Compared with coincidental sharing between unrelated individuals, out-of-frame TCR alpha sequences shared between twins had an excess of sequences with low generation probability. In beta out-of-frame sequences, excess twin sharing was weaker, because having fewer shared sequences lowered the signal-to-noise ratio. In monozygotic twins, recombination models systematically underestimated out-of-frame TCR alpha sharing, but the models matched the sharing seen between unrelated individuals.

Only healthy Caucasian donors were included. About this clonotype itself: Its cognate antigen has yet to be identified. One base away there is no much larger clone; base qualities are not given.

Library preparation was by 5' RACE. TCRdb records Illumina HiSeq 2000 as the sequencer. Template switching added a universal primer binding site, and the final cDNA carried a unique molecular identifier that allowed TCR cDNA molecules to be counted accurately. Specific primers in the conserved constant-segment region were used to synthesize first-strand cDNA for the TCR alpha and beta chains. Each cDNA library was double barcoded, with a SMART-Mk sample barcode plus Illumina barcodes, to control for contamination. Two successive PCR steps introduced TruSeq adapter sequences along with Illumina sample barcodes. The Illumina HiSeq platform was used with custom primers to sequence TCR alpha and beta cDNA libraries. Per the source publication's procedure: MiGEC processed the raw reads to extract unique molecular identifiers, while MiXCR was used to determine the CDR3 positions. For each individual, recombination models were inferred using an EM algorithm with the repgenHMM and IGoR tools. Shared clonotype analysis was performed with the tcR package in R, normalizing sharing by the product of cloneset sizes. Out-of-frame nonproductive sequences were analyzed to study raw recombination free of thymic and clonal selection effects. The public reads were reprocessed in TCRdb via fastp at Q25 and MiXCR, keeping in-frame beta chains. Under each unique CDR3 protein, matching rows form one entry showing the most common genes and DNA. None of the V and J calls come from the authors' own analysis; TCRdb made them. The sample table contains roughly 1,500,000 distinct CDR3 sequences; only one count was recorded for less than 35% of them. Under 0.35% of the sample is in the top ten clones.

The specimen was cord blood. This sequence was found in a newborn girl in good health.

The CDR3 region has the sequence CSALQRVYEQYF. DNA sequence: TGCAGTGCTCTACAGCGGGTCTACGAGCAGTACTTC. In this chain, TRBV20-1 is recombined with TRBJ2-7; the D segment could be TRBD2, given 6 matching bases. The CDR3 measures 12 amino acids from cysteine to phenylalanine. The sequence is cut down to CDR3 DNA, 36 bases in frame from base 1. Via the germline V gene (reference sequence), CDR1 is DFQATT and CDR2 SNEGSKA. Trimming takes 5 bases from V and 3 bases from J, and the germline ends sit 11 bases apart.